This is a list of T cell receptor beta chains from one sample in a study of cytomegalovirus exposure and HLA in healthy donors. The data were produced by immunoSEQ multiplex PCR, yet TCRdb's version contains in-frame clones alone and is incomplete. The repertoire holds about 200,000 clones, over 65% seen once, with around 5.6% in the top ten. The material sequenced was PBMCs. Receptors originate from a woman between 18 and 30 years old in good health and CMV-seronegative. Each CDR3 is given with its conserved first and last residue. Each record gives: V gene, D gene, J gene, CDR3 DNA, CDR3 protein. D genes are given only for firm matches.

TRBV6-1	NA	TRBJ2-7	TGTGCCAGCACCTCAATGACTCACTACGAGCAGTACTTC	CASTSMTHYEQYF
TRBV4-1	NA	TRBJ1-3	TGCGCCAGCAGCCAAGTAGGACCTCAACCGACTAACACCATATATTTT	CASSQVGPQPTNTIYF
TRBV6-5	NA	TRBJ1-5	TGTGCCAGCAGTTCGATGGGGAGCCATCAGCCCCAGCATTTT	CASSSMGSHQPQHF
TRBV2	NA	TRBJ2-5	TGTGCCAGCAGTGAGGAGGGTATAGGAGAATTAGAGACCCAGTACTTC	CASSEEGIGELETQYF
TRBV30	TRBD1	TRBJ1-5	TGTGCCTGGGGACAGGGGGCGCCCAATCAGCCCCAGCATTTT	CAWGQGAPNQPQHF
TRBV6-5	TRBD1	TRBJ1-3	TGTGCCAGCAGTTTCGGGACAGGGGGTTCTCGAAACACCATATATTTT	CASSFGTGGSRNTIYF
TRBV7-9	NA	TRBJ1-1	TGTGCCAGCAGCTTAGGAGGGGGAAGGAAGACTGAAGCTTTCTTT	CASSLGGGRKTEAFF
TRBV19	NA	TRBJ1-5	TGTGCCAGTAGTATGGGGCAGTCCAATCAGCCCCAGCATTTT	CASSMGQSNQPQHF
TRBV28	NA	TRBJ1-1	TGTGCCAGCAGTGCCCTGGGGGACGGCCTTACTGAAGCTTTCTTT	CASSALGDGLTEAFF
TRBV5-1	TRBD2	TRBJ2-5	TGCGCCAGCAGCTCAGGACTAGCCGGCCAAGAGACCCAGTACTTC	CASSSGLAGQETQYF
TRBV20-1	NA	TRBJ2-5	TGCAGTGCCCTAAGGGCGGAGACCCAGTACTTC	CSALRAETQYF
TRBV2	TRBD1	TRBJ2-7	TGTGCCAGCCGGGACAGGGAGGGGGCAACCTACGAGCAGTACTTC	CASRDREGATYEQYF
TRBV7-9	NA	TRBJ1-3	TGTGCCAGCAGCTTAGCCCTGGGACGGATAGGAAACACCATATATTTT	CASSLALGRIGNTIYF
TRBV10-3	TRBD1	TRBJ2-2	TGTGCCATCAGAGGACAGGGGGCGAACACCGGGGAGCTGTTTTTT	CAIRGQGANTGELFF